This T cell receptor (beta chain) was observed in a study of control samples from healthy donors and cancer patients (dated by TCRdb to 2020 to 2022). Comments on this clone: Its antigen remains unidentified. Base-call qualities are not available, and no considerably larger clone is one nucleotide away.

V drops 0 bases and J drops 5 bases, leaving 14 bases in between. CDR1 and CDR2 (SEHNR, FQNEAQ) derive from the germline V gene (reference sequence). The CDR3 covers 15 residues, taking in both the cysteine and the phenylalanine. Only the CDR3 DNA is retained, 45 bases long and in frame from the first base. The library was generated by the immunoSEQ multiplex PCR assay. TCRdb limited this immuneACCESS table to in-frame rearrangements with V and J called. A share of clones is missing; checked studies link under half to unresolved V genes, and the rest is unexplained. Across this sample there are 70,000 or so clones, with over 85% seen only once. The top ten clones comprise around 19% of the sample.

Sequencing was carried out using PBMCs. The chain joins TRBV7-9 to TRBJ2-7, with TRBD1 perhaps the D gene, on 6 matching bases. This receptor was identified in a man between 60 and 75 years old with lung cancer. DNA sequence: TGTGCCAGCAGCTTAGCGAACAGGGTAATGGACGAGCAGTACTTC. This yields the protein CASSLANRVMDEQYF.